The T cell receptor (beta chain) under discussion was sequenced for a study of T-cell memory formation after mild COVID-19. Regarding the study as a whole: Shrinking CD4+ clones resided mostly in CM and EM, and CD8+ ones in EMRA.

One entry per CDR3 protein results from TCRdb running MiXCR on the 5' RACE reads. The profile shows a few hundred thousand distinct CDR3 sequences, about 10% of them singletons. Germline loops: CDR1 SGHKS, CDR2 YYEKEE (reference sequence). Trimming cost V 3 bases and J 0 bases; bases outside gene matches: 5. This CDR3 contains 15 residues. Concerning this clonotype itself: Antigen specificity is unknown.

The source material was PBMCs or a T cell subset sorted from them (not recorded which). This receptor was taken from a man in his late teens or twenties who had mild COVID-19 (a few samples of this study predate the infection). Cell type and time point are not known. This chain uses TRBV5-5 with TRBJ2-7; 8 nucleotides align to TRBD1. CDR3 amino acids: CASSSGQGSSYEQYV. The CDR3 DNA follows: TGTGCCAGCAGCTCAGGACAGGGATCCTCCTACGAGCAGTACGTC.